Sequencing of this TCR beta chain was carried out in a study of cytomegalovirus exposure and HLA in healthy donors. Study-level findings and limits: A likely sequencing artifact accounted for one observed cluster of highly shared sequence variants.

With regard to this clone: Its antigen is currently unknown.

V shed 5 bases and J 4 bases; nucleotides not matched to a gene: 13. This CDR3 is 16 amino acids long. Germline CDR1 is SGHTA and CDR2 is FQGNSA. PCR amplification relied on 60 Vbeta primers (plus 13 Jbeta primers). Measured with immunoSEQ multiplex PCR; TCRdb has only the in-frame clones, and not every one. The sample consists of about 140,000 clones, about 80% of them appearing once. The origin of this receptor is a man younger than 45 in good health and CMV-seropositive. The chain couples TRBV7-2 to TRBJ1-2; TRBD1 aligns across 7 bases. Sequenced material: PBMCs. The CDR3: CASSPTSQGRIYGYTF. Written as DNA, the CDR3 is TGTGCCAGCAGCCCGACCTCACAGGGGAGGATCTATGGCTACACCTTC.